This T cell receptor beta chain stems from a study of T cell responses to AZD1222 COVID-19 vaccine. General study results and limits: Rises in breadth and depth of Spike-specific TCRs came after two AZD1222 doses. With dominance at 160-218 and 743-854, vaccine-associated CD4 TCRs spanned spike.

Regarding this clone: The antigen is not known.

Researchers grouped second doses given at about 4 or about 12 weeks into one pool. Method: immunoSEQ multiplex PCR; TCRdb's copy keeps in-frame clones and lacks some. The sample has just under 75,000 clones, less than 85% seen once; the top ten hold 40% to 55%. The CDR3 extends over 15 amino acids. The clonotype comes from an adult who received the AZD1222 COVID-19 vaccine. The chain couples TRBV21-1 to TRBJ1-5. TRBV21-1 is designated a pseudogene. The sample consisted of peripheral blood, taken 28 days after the second AZD1222 dose. The CDR3 here is CASHGNRGSNQPQHF. In DNA form, the CDR3 reads TGTGCCAGCCATGGGAACCGTGGTAGCAATCAGCCCCAGCATTTT.